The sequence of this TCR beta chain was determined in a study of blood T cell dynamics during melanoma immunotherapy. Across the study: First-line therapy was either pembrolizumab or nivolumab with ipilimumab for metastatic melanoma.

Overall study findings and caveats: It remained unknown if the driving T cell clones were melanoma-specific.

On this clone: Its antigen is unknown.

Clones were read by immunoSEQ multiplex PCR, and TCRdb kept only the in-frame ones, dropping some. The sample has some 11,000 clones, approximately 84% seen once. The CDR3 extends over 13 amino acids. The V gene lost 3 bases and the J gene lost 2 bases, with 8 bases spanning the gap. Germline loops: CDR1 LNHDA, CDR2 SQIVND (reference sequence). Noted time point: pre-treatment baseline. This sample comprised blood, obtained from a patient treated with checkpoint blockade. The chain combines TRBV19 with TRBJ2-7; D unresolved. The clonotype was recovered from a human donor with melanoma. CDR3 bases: TGTGCCAGTAGTATTGGGCAGGCCTACGAGCAGTACTTC. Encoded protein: CASSIGQAYEQYF.